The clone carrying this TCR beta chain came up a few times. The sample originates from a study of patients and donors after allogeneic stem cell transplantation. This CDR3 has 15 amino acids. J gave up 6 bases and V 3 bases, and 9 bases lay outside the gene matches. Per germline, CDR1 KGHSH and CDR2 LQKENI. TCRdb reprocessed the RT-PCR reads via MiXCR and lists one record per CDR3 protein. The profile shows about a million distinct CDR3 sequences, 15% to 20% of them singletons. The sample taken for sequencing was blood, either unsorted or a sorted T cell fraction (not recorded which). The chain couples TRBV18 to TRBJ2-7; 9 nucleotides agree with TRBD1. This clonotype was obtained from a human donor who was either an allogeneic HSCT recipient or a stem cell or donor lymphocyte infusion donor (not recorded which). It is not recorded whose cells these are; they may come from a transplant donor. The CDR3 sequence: CASSPLGQGYSEQYF. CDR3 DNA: TGTGCCAGCTCACCCTTGGGACAGGGTTATAGCGAGCAGTACTTC.